This T cell receptor beta chain is drawn from a study of T cell responses to AZD1222 COVID-19 vaccine (dated by TCRdb to the early 2020s). Broadly, across the study: TCR sequencing covered 233 trial participants: 200 to 220 given two doses of AZD1222 and 26 given two doses of MenACWY control vaccine. Enrollment into the trials was organized by age into subgroups of 18-55, 56-69 and 70-plus years, and those subgroups contained roughly 140, 27 and 60 TCR-sequenced participants, respectively.

The time point label, as the study defines it: about 28 days (+/-7) after the second vaccine dose. AZD1222 recipients whose second dose came at about 4 weeks and those whose second dose came at about 12 weeks were combined into one group, since spike-specific TCR depth and breadth did not differ between the two schedules. Samples from vaccinated people were obtained from the UK trials COV001 and COV002, which included a single-blind randomized controlled phase 2/3 trial of AZD1222 (ChAdOx1 nCoV-19) in healthy adults. For TCRbeta chain sequencing, PBMC samples were collected from trial participants at day 0 and at day 28 after the second dose. As for this clone: Its cognate antigen has yet to be identified. No much larger clone exists at a distance of one base, and base qualities are not known.

Summary of the overall study and its limitations: Participants were mostly white British, with more females than males. The authors suggested clonal diversity may have been underestimated. Conclusions about previously exposed vaccinees were limited because only six AZD1222 recipients were SARS-CoV-2 seropositive at baseline. Because no samples from the day 14 peak response were available, repertoires could be characterized only after the peak T cell response. The whole spike protein was spanned by vaccine-associated CD4 TCRs, and dominant responses were seen in regions 160-218 and 743-854. Reportedly, close to half of the unique spike-specific TCRs recognized epitopes lying outside the regions that are mutated in the B.1.351 and B.1.1.7 variants. In the small 56-69-year group, the increase in depth fell short of significance, most likely because of low power. After two AZD1222 doses, both the breadth and the depth of spike-specific TCRs were significantly higher than at day 0 and than in MenACWY recipients.

The CDR3 regions of human TCRbeta chains were subjected to immunosequencing. On the authors' methods: TCRs in the repertoires were matched against a reference library of SARS-CoV-2-specific TCRs that had been generated with the MIRA antigen-specificity platform. Breadth meant the fraction of unique TCRs that were SARS-CoV-2-associated, whereas depth meant the fraction of total T cells that were SARS-CoV-2-associated. Each spike-specific TCR was assigned to its reactive spike region and to a CD4 or CD8 class using the MIRA data. Log10-transformed breadth and depth values were compared by one-way ANOVA with Sidak's multiple comparisons tests. TCRdb took over this immuneACCESS table, retaining in-frame rearrangements with V and J assigned. Such tables are incomplete; in checked studies, under half of the missing clones stem from an unresolved V gene, and the remainder is unexplained. V, J and clone size derive from that table, while D and trimming were established from the DNA sequence. A total of 83,000 or so clones appear in this sample, more than 70% of them only once. The ten largest make up 6.5% to 8.5% of the sample.

The CDR3 starts with the cysteine, ends with the phenylalanine, and has 15 residues. The CDR3 DNA has 45 bases and is translated from base 1. Per the germline V gene, SGHRS is the CDR1 and YFSETQ is the CDR2. V is shortened by 4 bases, J by 10 bases, and the region joining them spans 18 bases. Sequencing used peripheral blood, obtained 28 days after the second AZD1222 dose. The chain links TRBV5-1 with TRBJ1-6, with a weak D call of TRBD1 (5 bases match). The clonotype originates from an adult who received the AZD1222 COVID-19 vaccine. The sequence in DNA is TGCGCCAGCAGCCCCGGTCGGGGGGGAGGCTCACCCCTCCACTTT. Its amino acids are CASSPGRGGGSPLHF. The CDR3, completed at both ends by the reference TRBV5-1 and TRBJ1-6 genes, gives the full variable domain KAGVTQTPRYLIKTRGQQVTLSCSPISGHRSVSWYQQTPGQGLQFLFEYFSETQRNKGNFPGRFSGRQFSNSRSEMNVSTLELGDSALYLCASSPGRGGGSPLHFGNGTRLTVT.